Listed here is a single T cell receptor (beta chain). This specimen comes from a study of T cell changes during pregnancy in multiple sclerosis. The length of the CDR3 is 17 residues. Germline V CDR1 and CDR2: MDHEN, SYDVKM. V was clipped by 2 bases and J by 3 bases; unmatched bases: 8. Clones were read by immunoSEQ multiplex PCR, and TCRdb kept only the in-frame ones, dropping some. This repertoire shows about 8,500 clones, roughly nine tenths found once; its top ten account for about a tenth. The TCR comes from a female donor in good health, enrolled as a control in a pregnancy study. Material: CD8+ T cells from peripheral blood mononuclear cells, obtained in the first trimester of pregnancy. This chain connects TRBV28 to TRBJ2-3, with 10 bases identical to TRBD2. The CDR3 DNA reads TGTGCCAGCAGTTTAACCCTTTCTAGCGGGAGTACAGATACGCAGTATTTT. This gives the protein CASSLTLSSGSTDTQYF.